These T cell receptor beta chains were read from a single sample in a study of blood T cell repertoires in COVID-19. Using immunoSEQ multiplex PCR, the repertoire was profiled, and TCRdb retains in-frame clones only, with some absent. The sample carries 130,000 to 150,000 clones, roughly 90% recorded once. The sample taken for sequencing was peripheral blood. The receptors were sampled from a human donor in a cohort sampled during active COVID-19. The CDR3 runs from the conserved cysteine through the conserved F or W. D genes are given only for firm matches. Size is omitted from some rows. Given values are once, few, many or a class for expanded clones.

clone_size: -; v_call: TRBV5-1; d_call: -; j_call: TRBJ1-2; cdr3_nt: TGCGCCAGCAGCTTCAACGGACAGCTCGGCTATGGCTACACCTTC; cdr3_aa: CASSFNGQLGYGYTF
clone_size: -; v_call: TRBV12-3/TRBV12-4; d_call: -; j_call: TRBJ1-1; cdr3_nt: TGTGCCAGCAGCCGGAGGGCTGAAGCTTTCTTT; cdr3_aa: CASSRRAEAFF
clone_size: -; v_call: TRBV11-3; d_call: -; j_call: TRBJ2-1; cdr3_nt: TGTGCCAGCAGCTTGGGTGGCAGCGAGGAGCAGTTCTTC; cdr3_aa: CASSLGGSEEQFF
clone_size: once; v_call: TRBV3-1/TRBV3-2; d_call: TRBD1; j_call: TRBJ2-7; cdr3_nt: TGTGCCAGCAGCCGCCAACCGGGACAGGGAGGCGAGCAGTACTTC; cdr3_aa: CASSRQPGQGGEQYF
clone_size: -; v_call: TRBV19; d_call: TRBD2; j_call: TRBJ2-5; cdr3_nt: TGTGCCAGTAGTATATCGTCAAGCGGGGCCCAGTACTTC; cdr3_aa: CASSISSSGAQYF
clone_size: -; v_call: TRBV3-1/TRBV3-2; d_call: TRBD2; j_call: TRBJ2-1; cdr3_nt: TGTGCCAGCAGCCAGGTGGCGGCGGGGGGGTACAATGAGCAGTTCTTC; cdr3_aa: CASSQVAAGGYNEQFF
clone_size: -; v_call: TRBV27; d_call: TRBD1; j_call: TRBJ1-2; cdr3_nt: TGTGCCAGCACCGCGACAGGGGGAACTGGCTACACCTTC; cdr3_aa: CASTATGGTGYTF
clone_size: -; v_call: TRBV16; d_call: -; j_call: TRBJ1-4; cdr3_nt: TGTGCCAGCAGCCAGGGGAGGTCCCGCGCAACTAATGAAAAACTGTTTTTT; cdr3_aa: CASSQGRSRATNEKLFF
clone_size: -; v_call: TRBV7-2; d_call: -; j_call: TRBJ2-1; cdr3_nt: TGTGCCAGCAGTCCATACAATGAGCAGTTCTTC; cdr3_aa: CASSPYNEQFF
clone_size: -; v_call: TRBV30; d_call: TRBD2; j_call: TRBJ2-7; cdr3_nt: TGTGCCTGGAGCGGGGGGGGCGCACTCGACGAGCAGTACTTC; cdr3_aa: CAWSGGGALDEQYF
clone_size: -; v_call: TRBV18; d_call: TRBD2; j_call: TRBJ2-5; cdr3_nt: TGTGCCAGCTCACCCGGACTAGCGGGAGTTCAAGAGACCCAGTACTTC; cdr3_aa: CASSPGLAGVQETQYF
clone_size: -; v_call: TRBV4-3; d_call: -; j_call: TRBJ1-1; cdr3_nt: TGCGCCAGCACCAGAGGGGACACTAACACTGAAGCTTTCTTT; cdr3_aa: CASTRGDTNTEAFF
clone_size: -; v_call: TRBV6-5; d_call: -; j_call: TRBJ1-2; cdr3_nt: TGTGCCAGCAGTTACGACAGAGGACGTGACTATGGCTACACCTTC; cdr3_aa: CASSYDRGRDYGYTF
clone_size: -; v_call: TRBV4-1; d_call: TRBD1; j_call: TRBJ2-1; cdr3_nt: TGCGCCAGCAGCCCCCAGGGCAGGGGGCGGAATGAGCAGTTCTTC; cdr3_aa: CASSPQGRGRNEQFF
clone_size: -; v_call: TRBV5-5; d_call: -; j_call: TRBJ1-1; cdr3_nt: TGTGCCAGCAGCCGAAGCGGGGACCAGGGCGTGAACACTGAAGCTTTCTTT; cdr3_aa: CASSRSGDQGVNTEAFF
clone_size: -; v_call: TRBV5-1; d_call: -; j_call: TRBJ1-6; cdr3_nt: TGCGCCAGCAGCTTGGACAGGCATAATTCACCCCTCCACTTT; cdr3_aa: CASSLDRHNSPLHF
clone_size: -; v_call: TRBV4-3; d_call: -; j_call: TRBJ1-1; cdr3_nt: TGCGCCAGCAGCCCTGTTCGAGGGAGGGGGAACACTGAAGCTTTCTTT; cdr3_aa: CASSPVRGRGNTEAFF
clone_size: -; v_call: TRBV6-2/TRBV6-3; d_call: -; j_call: TRBJ1-5; cdr3_nt: TGTGCCAGCTGTTGGGGAGGGGCAGGCGGAGGGACCCAGCATTTT; cdr3_aa: CASCWGGAGGGTQHF
clone_size: -; v_call: TRBV5-4; d_call: -; j_call: TRBJ1-4; cdr3_nt: TGTGCCAGCAGCTTGGACAGGTCTTCAACTAATGAAAAACTGTTTTTT; cdr3_aa: CASSLDRSSTNEKLFF
clone_size: -; v_call: TRBV21-1; d_call: -; j_call: TRBJ1-1; cdr3_nt: TGTGCCAGCAGCAACGGACAGGTAGAGGGGGACACTGAAGCTTTCTTT; cdr3_aa: CASSNGQVEGDTEAFF
clone_size: -; v_call: TRBV27; d_call: -; j_call: TRBJ1-5; cdr3_nt: TGTGCCAGCAGACGACATATTATCGATCAGCCCCAGCATTTT; cdr3_aa: CASRRHIIDQPQHF
clone_size: -; v_call: TRBV2; d_call: -; j_call: TRBJ1-6; cdr3_nt: TGTGCCAGCAGTTTGGACAGCTATAATTCACCCCTCCACTTT; cdr3_aa: CASSLDSYNSPLHF
clone_size: -; v_call: TRBV19; d_call: TRBD1; j_call: TRBJ1-5; cdr3_nt: TGTGCCAGTAGTCTAACCGGGACAGGGGATCAGCCCCAGCATTTT; cdr3_aa: CASSLTGTGDQPQHF
clone_size: -; v_call: TRBV28; d_call: TRBD1; j_call: TRBJ1-2; cdr3_nt: TGTGCCAGCAGTTTCATCGGACAGGGAACCTATGGCTACACCTTC; cdr3_aa: CASSFIGQGTYGYTF
clone_size: -; v_call: TRBV5-4; d_call: -; j_call: TRBJ2-3; cdr3_nt: TGTGCCAGCAGCTTGGTACAGGGCCCCACAGATACGCAGTATTTT; cdr3_aa: CASSLVQGPTDTQYF
clone_size: -; v_call: TRBV4-2; d_call: -; j_call: TRBJ1-2; cdr3_nt: TGTGCCAGCAGCCAAGGGGGCAGCCGGATCTATGGCTACACCTTC; cdr3_aa: CASSQGGSRIYGYTF
clone_size: -; v_call: TRBV6-1; d_call: -; j_call: TRBJ2-5; cdr3_nt: TGTGCCAGCAGTGAAACTGGGGGGGGCAGCTTACAAGAGACCCAGTACTTC; cdr3_aa: CASSETGGGSLQETQYF
clone_size: -; v_call: TRBV19; d_call: -; j_call: TRBJ2-2; cdr3_nt: TGTGCCAGTAGTATTTACAGGGTAACGACCGGGGAGCTGTTTTTT; cdr3_aa: CASSIYRVTTGELFF
clone_size: -; v_call: TRBV5-4; d_call: -; j_call: TRBJ2-1; cdr3_nt: TGTGCCAGCAGCTTGACGAGGGTCGGCGACAATGAGCAGTTCTTC; cdr3_aa: CASSLTRVGDNEQFF
clone_size: -; v_call: TRBV7-3; d_call: TRBD1; j_call: TRBJ2-2; cdr3_nt: TGTGCCAGCAGCTCCAAACAGGGGGTCGGGGAGCTGTTTTTT; cdr3_aa: CASSSKQGVGELFF
clone_size: -; v_call: TRBV27; d_call: -; j_call: TRBJ1-2; cdr3_nt: TGTGCCAGCAGTTTATCCCCAGGGCAGGGCTACACCTTC; cdr3_aa: CASSLSPGQGYTF
clone_size: -; v_call: TRBV7-2; d_call: TRBD1; j_call: TRBJ1-5; cdr3_nt: TGTGCCAGCAGCCCCGGACAGGGGGTTCAGCCCCAGCATTTT; cdr3_aa: CASSPGQGVQPQHF